Below are 5 T cell receptor beta chains sequenced from a single sample in a study of human T cells and chemical hapten exposure. One entry per CDR3 protein results from TCRdb running MiXCR on the RACE reads. The data show about 46,000 distinct CDR3 sequences, 4.3% seen once. The time point here: healthy volunteer bleed at 2 weeks. Unfractionated whole blood yielded total RNA. Sequencing used whole blood. Receptor source: a female donor in good health. Some clones in this sample may be carry-over from other donors' samples.

This clonotype was counted many times. The chain couples TRBV29-1 to TRBJ2-5; D is possibly TRBD2 (5 bases). CDR3 length equals 12 residues. Germline V lookup: CDR1 SQVTM, CDR2 ANQGSEA. V was pared by 5 bases and J by 5 bases, with 12 bases between. The CDR3 sequence: CSVTDGGETQYF. CDR3 in DNA: TGCAGCGTTACGGACGGCGGGGAGACCCAGTACTTC.

This clonotype appeared many times. The genes are TRBV10-3 and TRBJ1-2, with unresolved D. The CDR3 is 13 residues long. V was pared by 6 bases and J by 6 bases, with 14 bases between. The germline CDR1 and CDR2 sequences are ENHRY and SYGVKD. This chain's CDR3 is CAIRAMRGDGYTF. CDR3 coding DNA: TGTGCCATCAGGGCCATGCGTGGGGATGGCTACACCTTC.

This clonotype appeared many times. V and J are TRBV29-1 and TRBJ2-4, with D uncertain. Germline V gene sequence: CDR1 SQVTM, CDR2 ANQGSEA. Trimming shortened V by 7 bases and J by 2 bases, and 9 bases separated the two germline ends. CDR3 size: 12 residues. The CDR3 spells CSADTTKNIQYF. In DNA form, the CDR3 reads TGCAGCGCCGACACGACCAAAAACATTCAGTACTTC.

This clonotype was picked up a small number of times. This chain uses TRBV6-1 with TRBJ1-2; D unresolved. The CDR3 consists of 14 residues. V was pared by 4 bases and J by 6 bases, with 15 bases between. The germline gives CDR1 MNHNS, CDR2 SASEGT. CDR3 region: CASSGPLLSHGYTF. The DNA for the CDR3 is TGTGCCAGCAGTGGCCCACTTCTGAGCCATGGCTACACCTTC.

This clonotype was detected ten times or more. The chain is built from TRBV7-2 and TRBJ1-1; no definite D call. The ends were cut back, 11 bases at V and 0 bases at J, with 16 bases in the middle. Germline CDR1 is SGHTA and CDR2 is FQGNSA. The CDR3 is made up of 14 amino acids. The CDR3 sequence: CAAGEVNMNTEAFF. The CDR3 DNA is TGTGCCGCCGGAGAGGTGAACATGAACACTGAAGCTTTCTTT.